The rows below give T cell receptor beta chains drawn from one sample of a study of CD8+ T cells in alopecia areata. Produced via immunoSEQ multiplex PCR; TCRdb's table is partial and in-frame only. The table has 120,000 to 150,000 clones, about four fifths seen once; the top ten hold 20% to 25%. The input for sequencing was CD8+ T cells sorted from blood, taken at week 4, from a patient treated with tofacitinib. Receptors were obtained from a human donor with alopecia areata. CDR3s include the opening cysteine and the closing phenylalanine or tryptophan. The order of the fields is CDR3 DNA, CDR3 protein, D gene, CDR3 length, J gene, clone size, V gene. A D gene is named only where the DNA matches it firmly. A row's size may be missing; if present it is once, few, many or a size class.

CDR3nt: TGTGCCAGCCAACTAGCGGGGAACGGGAACTACGAGCAGTACTTC
CDR3aa: CASQLAGNGNYEQYF
d_gene: TRBD2
len: 15
j_gene: TRBJ2-7
abundance: .
v_gene: TRBV11-2

CDR3nt: TGTGCCAGCAGTCAACAGGGAGAGACCCAGTACTTC
CDR3aa: CASSQQGETQYF
d_gene: .
len: 12
j_gene: TRBJ2-5
abundance: few
v_gene: TRBV7-9

CDR3nt: TGTGCCAGCAGCGTAGACGGGGGAAACCAGCCCCAGCATTTT
CDR3aa: CASSVDGGNQPQHF
d_gene: .
len: 14
j_gene: TRBJ1-5
abundance: .
v_gene: TRBV9

CDR3nt: TGTGCCAGCAGTCGTAGCCGCGACAGGGACTCCTACGAGCAGTACTTC
CDR3aa: CASSRSRDRDSYEQYF
d_gene: TRBD1
len: 16
j_gene: TRBJ2-7
abundance: .
v_gene: TRBV9

CDR3nt: TGTGCCAGCACCACGGGGTACCACGAGCAGTACTTC
CDR3aa: CASTTGYHEQYF
d_gene: .
len: 12
j_gene: TRBJ2-7
abundance: .
v_gene: TRBV25-1

CDR3nt: TGTGCCAGCAGCTTAGGCGGGACACTTTACAATGAGCAGTTCTTC
CDR3aa: CASSLGGTLYNEQFF
d_gene: .
len: 15
j_gene: TRBJ2-1
abundance: .
v_gene: TRBV7-9

CDR3nt: TGCAGCGTCACTCGGACGGACAGGGTGTCCTACGAGCAGTACTTC
CDR3aa: CSVTRTDRVSYEQYF
d_gene: TRBD1
len: 15
j_gene: TRBJ2-7
abundance: .
v_gene: TRBV29-1

CDR3nt: TGTGCCAGCGGGAGAACGAACACCGGGGAGCTGTTTTTT
CDR3aa: CASGRTNTGELFF
d_gene: .
len: 13
j_gene: TRBJ2-2
abundance: .
v_gene: TRBV27

CDR3nt: TGCGCCAGCAGCTTGGCCCCGGGGGCGGGCGAGCAGTACTTC
CDR3aa: CASSLAPGAGEQYF
d_gene: .
len: 14
j_gene: TRBJ2-7
abundance: once
v_gene: TRBV5-1

CDR3nt: TGTGCCAGCAGTTACGGCTCACAAGCGAACACTGAAGCTTTCTTT
CDR3aa: CASSYGSQANTEAFF
d_gene: .
len: 15
j_gene: TRBJ1-1
abundance: .
v_gene: TRBV6-5

CDR3nt: TGTGCTAGTGGTTTCCCCGGGCCCGTTCCCTACAATGAGCAGTTCTTC
CDR3aa: CASGFPGPVPYNEQFF
d_gene: .
len: 16
j_gene: TRBJ2-1
abundance: once
v_gene: TRBV12-5

CDR3nt: TGTGCCAGCAGTCACGGGGGGCTTGGCACTGAAGCTTTCTTT
CDR3aa: CASSHGGLGTEAFF
d_gene: .
len: 14
j_gene: TRBJ1-1
abundance: .
v_gene: TRBV6-5

CDR3nt: TGTGCCAGCAGTACCGACAGCCCCCCTTACAATGAGCAGTTCTTC
CDR3aa: CASSTDSPPYNEQFF
d_gene: .
len: 15
j_gene: TRBJ2-1
abundance: .
v_gene: TRBV6-6

CDR3nt: TGCAGCGTCGCCGATCTGGTAGCGGGGGGCCAATCCTACGAGCAGTACTTC
CDR3aa: CSVADLVAGGQSYEQYF
d_gene: TRBD2
len: 17
j_gene: TRBJ2-7
abundance: .
v_gene: TRBV29-1

CDR3nt: TGCGCCAGCAGCCAAGAAAAGCGGTCCTACGAGCAGTACTTC
CDR3aa: CASSQEKRSYEQYF
d_gene: .
len: 14
j_gene: TRBJ2-7
abundance: once
v_gene: TRBV4-1

CDR3nt: TGTGCCAGCAGCTTGGAACCTGCTTATGGCTACACCTTC
CDR3aa: CASSLEPAYGYTF
d_gene: .
len: 13
j_gene: TRBJ1-2
abundance: .
v_gene: TRBV5-4

CDR3nt: TGTGCCACCAGCGACCGACAGGGGCAAGAGACCCAGTACTTC
CDR3aa: CATSDRQGQETQYF
d_gene: TRBD1
len: 14
j_gene: TRBJ2-5
abundance: .
v_gene: TRBV15

CDR3nt: TGTGCCAGCACAGTAGCGGGGGACGGGAGGGGGCAGTATTTT
CDR3aa: CASTVAGDGRGQYF
d_gene: TRBD2
len: 14
j_gene: TRBJ2-3
abundance: .
v_gene: TRBV27

CDR3nt: TGTGCGGGGGGAACGATGAACACTGAAGCTTTCTTT
CDR3aa: CAGGTMNTEAFF
d_gene: .
len: 12
j_gene: TRBJ1-1
abundance: .
v_gene: TRBV7-9

CDR3nt: TGTGCCAGCAGCTTGGAAGGGGTCGGAGGGGATGGCTACACCTTC
CDR3aa: CASSLEGVGGDGYTF
d_gene: .
len: 15
j_gene: TRBJ1-2
abundance: .
v_gene: TRBV5-4

CDR3nt: TGTGCCAGCAGCCAAGAAGGCGATTTCGATGAGCAGTTCTTC
CDR3aa: CASSQEGDFDEQFF
d_gene: .
len: 14
j_gene: TRBJ2-1
abundance: few
v_gene: TRBV14

CDR3nt: TGTGCCAGCAGTTACAAACAGAAAGAGACCCAGTACTTC
CDR3aa: CASSYKQKETQYF
d_gene: .
len: 13
j_gene: TRBJ2-5
abundance: .
v_gene: TRBV6-6

CDR3nt: TGTGCCAGCAGCTCCAGGGCCAAAGCCCAAGAGACCCAGTACTTC
CDR3aa: CASSSRAKAQETQYF
d_gene: .
len: 15
j_gene: TRBJ2-5
abundance: .
v_gene: TRBV13

CDR3nt: TGTGCCAGCAGCTTACAAAGGGACAGGGGGAACACTGAAGCTTTCTTT
CDR3aa: CASSLQRDRGNTEAFF
d_gene: TRBD1
len: 16
j_gene: TRBJ1-1
abundance: .
v_gene: TRBV7-2

CDR3nt: TGTGCCAGCAGTTACTCCCCAGGGCACAGGAAAGAGACCCAGTACTTC
CDR3aa: CASSYSPGHRKETQYF
d_gene: .
len: 16
j_gene: TRBJ2-5
abundance: .
v_gene: TRBV6-5